These 20 T cell receptor beta chains share one sample of origin, sequenced in a study of vaccination and CD4 T cells after COVID-19. Antigens of these TCRs are unknown. Cultured CD4+ T-cell DNA underwent Oncomine TCR Beta short-read sequencing. Via MiXCR, TCRdb re-called the PCR reads, giving one row per CDR3 protein. The sample lists roughly 20,000 distinct CDR3 sequences; 40% to 50% were seen once. Treatment defined: approximately nine-day PBMC culture with coronavirus spike peptide pools or control peptides (ViraFEST assay). Specimen: cultured CD4+ T cells from blood. These receptors were taken from a human donor with COVID-19.

This clonotype was observed a few times. The chain links TRBV20-1 to TRBJ1-1, with 7 bases that match TRBD1. After removal of 5 bases from V and 5 bases from J, the junction contained 8 bases not matched to a gene. The germline V gene encodes CDR1 DFQATT and CDR2 SNEGSKA (reference sequence). The CDR3 extends over 13 amino acids. The CDR3 spells CSAFRQGGTEAFF. CDR3 DNA: TGCAGTGCTTTTAGACAGGGAGGGACTGAAGCTTTCTTT.

Only a few counts were recorded for this clonotype. The chain is built from TRBV6-5 and TRBJ2-7; D is unresolved. This CDR3 spans 14 amino acids. V lost 4 bases and J lost 0, with 10 bases in between. Germline-derived CDR1 and CDR2 are MNHEY and SVGAGI. The CDR3 loop is CASSWFSRSYEQYF. The CDR3 DNA reads TGTGCCAGCAGTTGGTTCAGTCGCTCCTACGAGCAGTACTTC.

A few counts support this clonotype. The rearrangement uses TRBV20-1 and TRBJ2-7; possibly TRBD1 or TRBD2 for D (6 bases each). CDR1 is DFQATT and CDR2 is SNEGSKA in the germline V gene (reference sequence). There are 15 residues in the CDR3. The germline V and J ends were trimmed by 6 bases and 4 bases, with 22 bases remaining between them. DNA for the CDR3: TGCAGTGCCCTCACGTTGGGGGGCGTCTCATACGAGCAGTACTTC. Its protein product is CSALTLGGVSYEQYF.

The CDR3 region has the DNA TGTGCCAGCAGCTTAGTCCAGGCCTCTGGGGCCAACGTCCTGACTTTC. Protein product: CASSLVQASGANVLTF. The rearrangement joins TRBV11-3 to TRBJ2-6; no definite D call. Germline CDR1 SGHNT, CDR2 YENEEA. V dropped 1 base and J dropped 0 bases, with 7 bases sitting between them. CDR3 length: 16 residues.

This sequence joins TRBV2 and TRBJ2-1; the D is unclear. The CDR3 is made up of 13 amino acids. Per germline, CDR1 SNHLY and CDR2 FYNNEI. V was clipped by 7 bases and J by 0 bases, with 7 bases between them. CDR3 nucleotides: TGTGCCAGCAAGGTGAGCTCCTACAATGAGCAGTTCTTC. It yields the protein CASKVSSYNEQFF.

By sample fraction, this clonotype is medium-sized. The chain combines TRBV4-2 with TRBJ2-1, with 8 bases identical to TRBD1. The length of the CDR3 is 18 residues. Germline V gives CDR1 LGHNA, CDR2 YNFKEQ. With 0 bases clipped from V and 5 bases from J, the junction kept 12 bases outside the gene matches. The CDR3 here is CASSQEPLRTGIHNEQFF. Written as DNA, the CDR3 is TGTGCCAGCAGCCAAGAACCGCTCCGGACAGGGATCCACAATGAGCAGTTCTTC.

The rearrangement links TRBV30 to TRBJ1-2; 12 bases align to TRBD1. The CDR3 is 14 amino acids. V lost 6 bases, J lost 7 bases, and 9 bases stayed unmatched. Germline CDR1 is GTSNPN and CDR2 is SVGIG (reference sequence). The CDR3 loop reads CACGDRGPGLGYTF. CDR3 in DNA: TGTGCCTGTGGGGACAGGGGGCCAGGTCTTGGCTACACCTTC. The full variable domain, completed using reference TRBV30 and TRBJ1-2, is SQTIHQWPATLVQPVGSPLSLECTVEGTSNPNLYWYRQAAGRGLQLLFYSVGIGQISSEVPQNLSASRPQDRQFILSSKKLLLSDSGFYLCACGDRGPGLGYTFGSGTRLTVV.

The V and J genes are TRBV6-5 and TRBJ2-7; 8 bases line up with TRBD2. Trimming cost V 2 bases and J 2 bases; bases outside gene matches: 8. In germline, CDR1 is MNHEY, CDR2 SVGAGI. The CDR3 spans 16 residues. The CDR3 protein is CASSYGGGTTTYEQYF. The CDR3 nucleotides are TGTGCCAGCAGTTACGGCGGGGGGACAACAACCTACGAGCAGTACTTC.

The rearrangement joins TRBV12-3 or TRBV12-4 to TRBJ1-6, with TRBD1 matching over 7 bases. Trimming took 6 bases from V and 2 from J; bases not matched to a gene: 4. The CDR3 has 15 amino acids. The CDR3 DNA reads as TGTGCCAGCAGCCCCGGACAGGCCTATAATTCACCCCTCCACTTT. This gives the protein CASSPGQAYNSPLHF.

The chain carries TRBV15 and TRBJ2-1; 12 nucleotides agree with TRBD2. The germline CDR1 and CDR2 sequences are LNHNV and YYDKDF (reference sequence). CDR3 length: 19 residues. J was trimmed by 5 bases and V by 2 bases; bases with no gene match: 13. The CDR3 sequence is CATSRTTSGGPLGHNEQFF. The DNA for the CDR3 is TGTGCCACCAGCAGAACCACTAGCGGGGGGCCCCTGGGCCACAATGAGCAGTTCTTC.

J is TRBJ2-2 and V is TRBV7-2; the D gene is possibly TRBD1 (6 bases). Germline values: CDR1 SGHTA, CDR2 FQGNSA. There are 17 residues in the CDR3. V lost 5 bases, J lost 5 bases, and 21 bases lay in between. For the CDR3, the DNA is TGTGCCAGCAGCGTAACAGGGTTAGGAGCTCCAACCGGGGAGCTGTTTTTT. Encoded protein: CASSVTGLGAPTGELFF.

The chain links TRBV20-1 to TRBJ1-6; D gene uncertain. V was trimmed by 3 bases and J by 7 bases, leaving 10 bases between them. Germline V gene sequence: CDR1 DFQATT, CDR2 SNEGSKA (reference sequence). This CDR3 spans 13 amino acids. In DNA form, the CDR3 reads TGCAGTGCTAGTAGTCCGGGAAATTCACCCCTCCACTTT. Protein product: CSASSPGNSPLHF.

The V gene is TRBV25-1, the J gene TRBJ2-3, with TRBD1 matching 8 bases. In germline, CDR1 is MGHDK, CDR2 SYGVNS. This CDR3 has 16 amino acids. With V trimmed by 5 bases and J by 1 base, 8 bases remained unmatched. This CDR3 reads CASSRGLGQGTDTQYF. CDR3 DNA: TGTGCCAGCAGTCGGGGGTTGGGACAGGGCACAGATACGCAGTATTTT. The full variable domain, with the rest looked up from reference TRBV25-1 and TRBJ2-3, is EADIYQTPRYLVIGTGKKITLECSQTMGHDKMYWYQQDPGMELHLIHYSYGVNSTEKGDLSSESTVSRIRTEHFPLTLESARPSHTSQYLCASSRGLGQGTDTQYFGPGTRLTVL.

This clonotype has only a few counts. The V and J genes are TRBV7-6 and TRBJ1-2, with D perhaps matching TRBD1 (5 bases). The CDR3 sequence is 15 residues long. Germline lookup yields CDR1 SGHVS and CDR2 FNYEAQ. V lost 4 bases to trimming and J lost 3 bases, with 15 bases between them. In nucleotides, the CDR3 is TGTGCCAGCAGCTCCCCGGGGGGGGGAGACTATGGCTACACCTTC. As protein: CASSSPGGGDYGYTF.

V is TRBV19 and J is TRBJ2-2, with TRBD1 matching 12 bases. J gave up 6 bases and V 7 bases, and 6 bases lay outside the gene matches. The germline V gene encodes CDR1 LNHDA and CDR2 SQIVND (reference sequence). This CDR3 is built from 15 residues. CDR3 DNA sequence: TGTGCCAGTACCACGGGACAGGGGGCGGCCGGGGAGCTGTTTTTT. Encoded protein: CASTTGQGAAGELFF.

This clonotype was found a few times. The chain couples TRBV2 to TRBJ1-5; TRBD1 agrees at 7 bases. Per germline, CDR1 SNHLY and CDR2 FYNNEI. The V segment lost 6 bases and the J segment 0 bases; nucleotides outside the gene matches: 2. CDR3 length: 14 amino acids. This CDR3 reads CASRRGLSNQPQHF. Here the CDR3 DNA reads TGTGCCAGCAGGAGGGGGCTTAGCAATCAGCCCCAGCATTTT.

This clonotype has more than one count but fewer than ten. The chain carries TRBV6-1 and TRBJ1-2, with a possible D match to TRBD1 (6 bases). The germline V and J ends were trimmed by 5 bases and 3 bases, with 25 bases remaining between them. CDR3 length: 18 residues. CDR1 and CDR2 (germline): MNHNS, SASEGT. The CDR3: CASSRRAAGAGYHYGYTF. CDR3 in DNA: TGTGCCAGCAGTCGAAGGGCCGCGGGGGCTGGTTATCACTATGGCTACACCTTC.

This CDR3 reads CASSLLGTGANVLTF. As DNA, the CDR3 is TGTGCCAGCAGTTTACTAGGTACTGGGGCCAACGTCCTGACTTTC. The rearrangement links TRBV12-3 or TRBV12-4 to TRBJ2-6; no clear D gene. V lost 2 bases to trimming and J lost 2 bases, with 7 bases between them. CDR3 length: 15 residues.

The chain is built from TRBV6-1 and TRBJ2-1; tentatively, D is TRBD2 (5 bases). The germline CDR1 and CDR2 sequences are MNHNS and SASEGT. Trimming removed 6 bases from V and 8 bases from J, with 26 bases in between. The CDR3 has 17 residues. CDR3 DNA: TGTGCCAGCAGGTCTCCGCTCTCCGCGAGGGCAAGGGATGAGCAGTTCTTC. It translates to CASRSPLSARARDEQFF.

The chain recombines TRBV2 with TRBJ1-5; a possible D gene is TRBD1 (6 bases). From germline, CDR1 is SNHLY and CDR2 FYNNEI. V was trimmed by 6 bases and J by 0 bases, leaving 12 bases between them. This CDR3 spans 15 amino acids. The CDR3 spells CASRAGQTSNQPQHF. CDR3 DNA sequence: TGTGCCAGCAGGGCGGGACAAACTAGCAATCAGCCCCAGCATTTT.